The rows below give T cell receptor beta chains drawn from one sample of a study of T-cell reconstitution after alpha-beta-depleted transplantation in children. TCRdb itself ran the PCR reads through MiXCR, one entry per CDR3 protein. The sample contains just under 250,000 distinct CDR3 sequences, under 30% of which appear only once. The sequenced sample was PBMCs, obtained before TCRalphabeta/CD19-depleted stem cell transplant. The receptors were sampled from a girl aged 2-10 years with Fanconi anemia, due to receive a stem cell transplant. The CDR3 runs from the conserved cysteine through the conserved F or W. A D gene is named only where the DNA matches it firmly. Clone size is stated in some rows and not others, as once, few, many or a class when expanded.

D gene	J gene	clone size	V gene	CDR3 protein	CDR3 DNA
-	TRBJ1-1	-	TRBV29-1	CSGTRGVNTEAFF	TGCAGCGGGACCCGGGGGGTGAACACTGAAGCTTTCTTT
-	TRBJ1-1	-	TRBV29-1	CSVGQTLRNTEAFF	TGCAGCGTCGGACAAACCCTGAGGAACACTGAAGCTTTCTTT
-	TRBJ2-7	-	TRBV5-1	CASSFLHEGSYEQYF	TGCGCCAGCAGCTTCTTGCATGAGGGCTCCTACGAGCAGTACTTC
TRBD1	TRBJ2-3	many	TRBV12-3/TRBV12-4	CASSPDQGAGTDTQYF	TGTGCCAGCAGTCCTGACCAGGGGGCGGGCACAGATACGCAGTATTTT
TRBD1	TRBJ1-2	many	TRBV6-5	CASSYPGQHYGYTF	TGTGCCAGCAGTTACCCGGGACAGCACTATGGCTACACCTTC
-	TRBJ2-1	few	TRBV29-1	CSVEEMGQLNNEQFF	TGCAGCGTTGAAGAAATGGGGCAGCTTAACAATGAGCAGTTCTTC
-	TRBJ1-5	-	TRBV10-2	CASSDVYRSDSNQPQHF	TGCGCCAGCAGTGACGTGTACAGATCCGATAGCAATCAGCCCCAGCATTTT
-	TRBJ2-7	-	TRBV12-3/TRBV12-4	CASSSTPRRKAYEQYF	TGTGCCAGCAGTTCCACGCCCCGCAGGAAGGCCTACGAGCAGTACTTC
TRBD1	TRBJ2-2	-	TRBV29-1	CSSGTGADQSTGELFF	TGCAGCTCAGGGACAGGGGCTGATCAAAGCACCGGGGAGCTGTTTTTT
-	TRBJ2-3	few	TRBV28	CASSPLASATFGTDTQYF	TGTGCCAGCAGCCCCTTGGCTAGCGCGACATTCGGCACAGATACGCAGTATTTT
-	TRBJ2-7	-	TRBV20-1	CSASSSSYEQYF	TGCAGTGCTAGTTCGAGCTCCTACGAGCAGTACTTC
-	TRBJ1-3	-	TRBV15	CATSRVGVYGDGNTIYF	TGTGCCACCAGCAGAGTCGGAGTTTATGGCGATGGAAACACCATATATTTT
TRBD2	TRBJ2-1	-	TRBV20-1	CSAREASGHENEQFF	TGCAGTGCTAGAGAGGCTAGCGGGCATGAAAATGAGCAGTTCTTC
TRBD1	TRBJ2-7	many	TRBV29-1	CSVEGTGGGEQYF	TGCAGCGTTGAGGGGACAGGGGGCGGGGAGCAGTACTTC